This T cell receptor beta chain was identified in a study of blood T cell repertoires in COVID-19. On the study more broadly: Both acute and convalescent COVID-19 samples were obtained from the United States, Italy and Spain. The analysed material was cDNA or gDNA that came from T cells, B-cell-depleted T cells, or PBMCs.

In the source study's methods: Researchers report that nucleated cell counts were estimated from reference gene primer amplification. Measured with immunoSEQ multiplex PCR; TCRdb has only the in-frame clones, and not every one. The V and J calls and clone size are taken from that table; D and trimming were inferred from the DNA. The sample holds around 300,000 clones, roughly 87% seen once. V lost 6 bases and J 8 bases, leaving 13 bases between the germline ends. The CDR3 is 12 residues long. V and J are TRBV12-3 or TRBV12-4 and TRBJ1-2; D may be TRBD1 (6 bases). This receptor was identified in a man aged 50 to 60 with active or convalescent COVID-19. The sequenced material came from peripheral blood. The DNA of the CDR3 is TGTGCCAGCAGCTCGGGACACCCAGGCTACACCTTC. Residues: CASSSGHPGYTF.